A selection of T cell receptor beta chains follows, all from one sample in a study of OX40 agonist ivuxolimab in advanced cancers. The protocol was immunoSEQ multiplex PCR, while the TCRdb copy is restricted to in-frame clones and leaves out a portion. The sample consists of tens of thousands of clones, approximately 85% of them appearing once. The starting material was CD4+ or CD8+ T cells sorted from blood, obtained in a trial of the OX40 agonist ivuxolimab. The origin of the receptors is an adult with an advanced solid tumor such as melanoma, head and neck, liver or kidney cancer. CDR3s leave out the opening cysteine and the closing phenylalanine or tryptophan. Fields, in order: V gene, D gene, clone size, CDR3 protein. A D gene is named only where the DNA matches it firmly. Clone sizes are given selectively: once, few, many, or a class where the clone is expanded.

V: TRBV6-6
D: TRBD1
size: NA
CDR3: ASSYSGDRGLYGYT

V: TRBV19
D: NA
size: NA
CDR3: ASSIITPQAKADTQY

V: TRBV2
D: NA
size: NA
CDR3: ASSVYGGEKLF

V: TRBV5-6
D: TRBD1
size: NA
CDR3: ASSLGTGYYGYT

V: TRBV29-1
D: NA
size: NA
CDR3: SVEGQGRWNTEAF

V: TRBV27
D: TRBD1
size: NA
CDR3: ASSLSRTGLHEQY

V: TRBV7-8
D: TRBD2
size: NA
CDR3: ASSLGAGGQETQY

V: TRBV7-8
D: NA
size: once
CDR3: ASSLPLAGAAEAF

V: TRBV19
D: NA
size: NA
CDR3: ASSPRDVTYEQY

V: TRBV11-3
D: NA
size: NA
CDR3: ASSLESTYEQY